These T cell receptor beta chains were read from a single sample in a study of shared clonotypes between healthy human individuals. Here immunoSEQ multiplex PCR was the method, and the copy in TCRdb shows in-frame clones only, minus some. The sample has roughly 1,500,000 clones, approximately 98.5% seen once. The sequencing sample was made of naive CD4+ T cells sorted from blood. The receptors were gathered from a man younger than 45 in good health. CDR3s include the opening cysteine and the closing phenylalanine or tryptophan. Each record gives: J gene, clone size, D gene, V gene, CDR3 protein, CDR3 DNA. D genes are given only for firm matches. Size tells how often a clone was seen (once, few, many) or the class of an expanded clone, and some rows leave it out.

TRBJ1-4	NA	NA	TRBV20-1	CSAEVGYGLFF	TGCAGTGCTGAGGTGGGGTATGGTCTGTTTTTT
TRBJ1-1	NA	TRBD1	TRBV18	CASSSTGLQVNTEAFF	TGTGCCAGCTCATCGACAGGGTTGCAGGTGAACACTGAAGCTTTCTTT
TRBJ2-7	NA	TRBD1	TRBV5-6	CASTQDRGHEQYF	TGTGCCAGCACCCAGGACAGGGGCCACGAGCAGTACTTC
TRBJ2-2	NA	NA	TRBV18	CASSNMNTGELFF	TGTGCCAGCTCGAACATGAACACCGGGGAGCTGTTTTTT
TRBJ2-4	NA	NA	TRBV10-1	CASSESIGNKNIQYF	TGCGCCAGCAGTGAGTCGATCGGAAACAAAAACATTCAGTACTTC
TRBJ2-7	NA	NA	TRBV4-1	CASSQDGGLGEQYF	TGCGCCAGCAGCCAAGATGGGGGGCTTGGCGAGCAGTACTTC
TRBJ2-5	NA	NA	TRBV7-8	CASSQGGDQPNLEETQYF	TGTGCCAGCAGTCAAGGCGGAGACCAACCGAACCTTGAGGAGACCCAGTACTTC
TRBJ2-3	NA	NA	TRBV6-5	CASRWGWGTDTQYF	TGTGCCAGCAGGTGGGGTTGGGGCACAGATACGCAGTATTTT
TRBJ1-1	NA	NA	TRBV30	CAWSGITGNTEAFF	TGTGCCTGGAGTGGAATAACAGGCAACACTGAAGCTTTCTTT
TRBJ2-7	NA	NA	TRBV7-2	CASSRVPSYEQYF	TGTGCCAGCAGCCGAGTCCCTAGCTACGAGCAGTACTTC
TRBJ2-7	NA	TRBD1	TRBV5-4	CASSSGTADLYEQYF	TGTGCCAGCAGCTCCGGGACAGCAGACCTTTACGAGCAGTACTTC
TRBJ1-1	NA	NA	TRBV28	CASSYTGQMNTEAFF	TGTGCCAGCAGTTACACCGGGCAAATGAACACTGAAGCTTTCTTT
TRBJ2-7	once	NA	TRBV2	CAGLDFRGAYEQYF	TGTGCCGGGCTGGACTTCCGAGGGGCCTACGAGCAGTACTTC
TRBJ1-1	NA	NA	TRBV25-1	CASRIWIMDTVNTEAFF	TGTGCCAGCAGGATATGGATTATGGACACAGTGAACACTGAAGCTTTCTTT
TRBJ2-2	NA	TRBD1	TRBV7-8	CASSPDRVRSRELFF	TGTGCCAGCAGCCCGGACAGGGTCCGTTCGCGGGAGCTGTTTTTT
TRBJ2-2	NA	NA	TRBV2	CASSAESPNTGELFF	TGTGCCAGCAGTGCTGAGTCCCCGAACACCGGGGAGCTGTTTTTT
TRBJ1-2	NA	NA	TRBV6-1	CASSGDGTNAPNYGYTF	TGTGCCAGCAGTGGAGATGGGACAAACGCCCCTAACTATGGCTACACCTTC
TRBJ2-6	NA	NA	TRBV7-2	CASSLAGRASSGANVLTF	TGTGCCAGCAGCTTAGCGGGCCGGGCGAGCTCTGGGGCCAACGTCCTGACTTTC
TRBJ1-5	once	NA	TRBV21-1	CASSKRRDRDQPQHF	TGTGCCAGCAGCAAAAGGAGGGACAGAGATCAGCCCCAGCATTTT
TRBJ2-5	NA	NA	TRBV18	CASSPLAGATQETQYF	TGTGCCAGCTCACCCCTCGCGGGGGCAACGCAAGAGACCCAGTACTTC
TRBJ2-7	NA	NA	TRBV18	CASSPQGYSYEQYF	TGTGCCAGCTCACCACAGGGCTACTCCTACGAGCAGTACTTC
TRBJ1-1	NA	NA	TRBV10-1	CASTGQGTEAFF	TGCGCCAGCACAGGCCAGGGGACTGAAGCTTTCTTT